Listed here are 20 T cell receptor beta chains from one sample, sequenced in a study of post-analysis software for immune sequencing data. Unique molecular identifiers were carried by the TCR beta cDNA libraries. Each CDR3 protein gets one entry after TCRdb re-called the PCR reads with MiXCR. In the table there are about 460,000 distinct CDR3 sequences, approximately 45% of which are singletons. Study-wide results and caveats: In patients, TRBV5-6, TRBV5-1 and TRBV20-1 belonged to five TRBV segments found more frequently than in controls.

No cognate antigen is known for these TCRs. What was sequenced was blood. These TCRs come from a girl aged 5-17 years with multiple sclerosis.

This clonotype showed up just a few times. The chain carries TRBV28 and TRBJ2-1, with 12 bases matching TRBD2. V gave up 5 bases and J gave up 5 bases; unmatched junction bases: 7. This CDR3 contains 16 residues. Per the germline V gene, CDR1 is MDHEN and CDR2 is SYDVKM. For the CDR3, the DNA is TGTGCCAGCAGTCTACGCCGACTAGCGGGAGACAATGAGCAGTTCTTC. This encodes CASSLRRLAGDNEQFF.

The gene calls are TRBV5-1 and TRBJ2-7; no definite D call. The ends were cut back, 4 bases at V and 3 bases at J, with 8 bases in the middle. The CDR3 is 12 residues long. The germline CDR1 and CDR2 sequences are SGHRS and YFSETQ. CDR3 sequence reads: CASSPANYEQYF. CDR3 nucleotide sequence: TGCGCCAGCAGCCCAGCCAACTACGAGCAGTACTTC.

This clonotype showed up just once. The chain is built from TRBV25-1 and TRBJ1-6, with 9 bases matching TRBD1. Per the germline V gene, CDR1 is MGHDK and CDR2 is SYGVNS. The trim removed 5 bases at V and 7 bases at J, leaving 12 bases unmatched. The CDR3 totals 17 residues. The CDR3 loop is CASSPGYGTGNNSPLHF. CDR3 DNA sequence: TGTGCCAGCAGTCCCGGTTATGGGACAGGGAACAATTCACCCCTCCACTTT.

The chain links TRBV5-1 to TRBJ2-1; TRBD1 matches at 9 bases. The CDR3 totals 14 residues. V gave up 4 bases and J gave up 8 bases; unmatched junction bases: 7. Germline CDR1 is SGHRS and CDR2 is YFSETQ. The CDR3 nucleotides read TGCGCCAGCAGCCGACAGGGGGGCGTTGATGAGCAGTTCTTC. It codes for CASSRQGGVDEQFF. Filled out from reference TRBV5-1 and TRBJ2-1, the complete variable domain reads KAGVTQTPRYLIKTRGQQVTLSCSPISGHRSVSWYQQTPGQGLQFLFEYFSETQRNKGNFPGRFSGRQFSNSRSEMNVSTLELGDSALYLCASSRQGGVDEQFFGPGTRLTVL.

This clonotype was counted a few times. The chain carries TRBV5-1 and TRBJ2-1; 14 positions agree with TRBD2. With V trimmed by 3 bases and J by 8 bases, 4 bases remained unmatched. The CDR3 is 15 residues long. CDR1 and CDR2 (germline): SGHRS, YFSETQ. CDR3 in amino acids: CASSSGLAGVDEQFF. CDR3 nucleotides: TGCGCCAGCAGCTCGGGACTAGCGGGAGTTGATGAGCAGTTCTTC.

This clonotype was seen a handful of times. The chain employs TRBV6-6 and TRBJ2-5, with 7 bases fitting TRBD1. This CDR3 spans 15 amino acids. Unmatched junction bases numbered 3, after V lost 1 base and J lost 1 base. Germline V gives CDR1 MNHNY, CDR2 SVGAGI (reference sequence). CDR3 DNA: TGTGCCAGCAGTTACTACAGGGGTGGCCAAGAGACCCAGTACTTC. Its translation: CASSYYRGGQETQYF.

The V gene is TRBV12-3 or TRBV12-4, the J gene TRBJ2-5; 8 positions agree with TRBD2. CDR3 length: 13 residues. Losses at the gene ends were 4 bases for V and 5 bases for J; bases not matched to a gene: 3. CDR3 bases: TGTGCCAGCAGTTCACCGGGGGGGGAGACCCAGTACTTC. Residues: CASSSPGGETQYF.

This chain connects TRBV20-1 to TRBJ2-1; D might be TRBD2 (5 bases). The CDR3 spans 14 residues. From germline, CDR1 is DFQATT and CDR2 SNEGSKA (reference sequence). Trimming took 2 bases from V and 5 from J, leaving 13 bases between them. CDR3 nucleotides: TGCAGTGCTAGAATCGGGAAGTCGAACAATGAGCAGTTCTTC. This encodes CSARIGKSNNEQFF.

This chain uses TRBV29-1 with TRBJ1-1, with 7 bases aligning to TRBD1. With V trimmed by 5 bases and J by 6 bases, 3 bases remained unmatched. Germline V lookup: CDR1 SQVTM, CDR2 ANQGSEA. The CDR3 length is 11 residues. The CDR3 reads CSVLGGSEAFF. In DNA form, the CDR3 reads TGCAGCGTTCTAGGGGGCTCTGAAGCTTTCTTT. Together with reference TRBV29-1 and TRBJ1-1, the CDR3 gives the full variable domain: SAVISQKPSRDICQRGTSLTIQCQVDSQVTMMFWYRQQPGQSLTLIATANQGSEATYESGFVIDKFPISRPNLTFSTLTVSNMSPEDSSIYLCSVLGGSEAFFGQGTRLTVV.

Only a few counts were recorded for this clonotype. The V and J genes are TRBV27 and TRBJ2-7; weak D call: TRBD2 (5 bases). This CDR3 region has 12 residues. From germline, CDR1 is MNHEY and CDR2 SMNVEV (reference sequence). Trimming stripped 10 bases from V and 6 bases from J, with 16 bases between. This chain's CDR3 is CATSGDLGEQYF. CDR3 nucleotides: TGTGCCACCTCCGGGGATTTGGGCGAGCAGTACTTC.

This clonotype showed up just a few times. The V call is TRBV4-1, the J call TRBJ1-2; D might be TRBD1 (5 bases). Germline V lookup: CDR1 MGHRA, CDR2 YSYEKL. V gave up 3 bases and J gave up 6 bases, with 29 bases separating them. The CDR3 contains 19 residues. The CDR3 DNA reads TGCGCCAGCAGCCACCAAGATAGAAGGGGAGCAGGGCCCAACCATGGCTACACCTTC. Amino acids: CASSHQDRRGAGPNHGYTF.

The V call is TRBV10-3, the J call TRBJ1-1; 8 nucleotides match TRBD1. V was clipped by 2 bases and J by 5 bases; unmatched bases: 1. Germline CDR1 and CDR2: ENHRY and SYGVKD. This CDR3 has 13 residues. The CDR3 protein is CAISEQGATEAFF. CDR3 in DNA: TGTGCCATCAGTGAGCAGGGGGCGACTGAAGCTTTCTTT.

V and J are TRBV20-1 and TRBJ1-2; TRBD1 is a possible D gene (5 bases). V was shortened by 2 bases and J by 7 bases, with 17 bases between the two germline ends. Germline values: CDR1 DFQATT, CDR2 SNEGSKA (reference sequence). This CDR3 contains 14 residues. CDR3 in amino acids: CSARPEEGGVGYTF. CDR3 bases: TGCAGTGCTAGACCAGAGGAGGGAGGGGTTGGCTACACCTTC.

The J gene is TRBJ2-7, the V gene TRBV4-3; 9 bases agree with TRBD2. The CDR3 is made up of 16 amino acids. Losses at the gene ends were 0 bases for V and 6 bases for J; bases not matched to a gene: 9. The germline CDR1 and CDR2 sequences are LGHNA and YSLEER. The CDR3 loop reads CASSQDGPSGMGEQYF. The CDR3 coding sequence is TGCGCCAGCAGCCAAGATGGCCCTAGCGGGATGGGCGAGCAGTACTTC.

The rearrangement joins TRBV6-6 to TRBJ2-7; D is perhaps TRBD1 or TRBD2 (6 bases each). V gave up 0 bases and J gave up 9 bases, with 15 bases separating them. This CDR3 comprises 14 residues. Per germline, CDR1 MNHNY and CDR2 SVGAGI (reference sequence). CDR3 region: CASSYSTSGEVQYF. CDR3 nucleotide sequence: TGTGCCAGCAGTTACTCGACGTCAGGGGAGGTGCAGTACTTC.

This clonotype came up a few times. The chain recombines TRBV6-5 with TRBJ1-2, with 9 bases fitting TRBD1. V lost 4 bases to trimming and J lost 8 bases; unmatched junction nucleotides: 2. Per germline, CDR1 MNHEY and CDR2 SVGAGI. The CDR3 sequence is 12 residues long. The CDR3 is CASSWTGEGYTF. The CDR3 DNA follows: TGTGCCAGCAGTTGGACAGGGGAAGGCTACACCTTC.

This rearrangement joins TRBV5-1 to TRBJ2-5, with 9 nucleotides matching TRBD1. CDR3 length: 15 residues. After removal of 6 bases from V and 5 bases from J, the junction contained 11 bases not matched to a gene. Germline-derived CDR1 and CDR2 are SGHRS and YFSETQ. CDR3 coding DNA: TGCGCCAGCACTAAGAGAACAGGGGGCTTGGAGACCCAGTACTTC. This sequence encodes CASTKRTGGLETQYF.

This clonotype was counted between two and nine times. The J gene is TRBJ2-7, the V gene TRBV5-6; a weak D match, TRBD2 (5 bases). The CDR3 covers 17 residues. The V end was cut by 0 bases, the J end by 2 bases, with 18 bases between. Germline-derived CDR1 and CDR2 are SGHDT and YYEEEE. The CDR3 sequence: CASSLGSGSGRPYEQYF. The DNA for the CDR3 is TGTGCCAGCAGCTTGGGTTCTGGAAGCGGTCGCCCCTACGAGCAGTACTTC.

This clonotype appeared a few times. The V call is TRBV4-3, the J call TRBJ2-5; a weak D match, TRBD2 (6 bases). Germline CDR1 is LGHNA and CDR2 is YSLEER. V lost 4 bases to trimming and J lost 5 bases, with 11 bases between them. The length of the CDR3 is 13 residues. The CDR3 coding sequence is TGCGCCAGCAGCCGTCTTGGAGGGGAGACCCAGTACTTC. Protein sequence: CASSRLGGETQYF.

The V and J genes are TRBV29-1 and TRBJ2-3; 11 bases fit TRBD1. This CDR3 region has 14 residues. V lost 7 bases and J lost 1; bases outside the gene matches: 4. Germline lookup yields CDR1 SQVTM and CDR2 ANQGSEA. The CDR3 bases are TGCAGCGCCGGACAGGGGGCAGGCACAGATACGCAGTATTTT. It translates to CSAGQGAGTDTQYF.